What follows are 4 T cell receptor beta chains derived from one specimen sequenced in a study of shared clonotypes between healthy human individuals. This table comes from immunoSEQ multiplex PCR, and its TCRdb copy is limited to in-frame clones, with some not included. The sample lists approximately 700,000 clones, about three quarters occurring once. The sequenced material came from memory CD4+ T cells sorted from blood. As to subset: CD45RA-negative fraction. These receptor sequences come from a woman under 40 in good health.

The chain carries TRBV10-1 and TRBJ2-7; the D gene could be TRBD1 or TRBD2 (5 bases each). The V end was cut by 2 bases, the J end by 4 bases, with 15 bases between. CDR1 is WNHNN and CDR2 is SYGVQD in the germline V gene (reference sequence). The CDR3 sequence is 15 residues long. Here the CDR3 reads CASSEAPGAEYEQYF. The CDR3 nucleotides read TGCGCCAGCAGTGAGGCCCCCGGGGCCGAGTACGAGCAGTACTTC.

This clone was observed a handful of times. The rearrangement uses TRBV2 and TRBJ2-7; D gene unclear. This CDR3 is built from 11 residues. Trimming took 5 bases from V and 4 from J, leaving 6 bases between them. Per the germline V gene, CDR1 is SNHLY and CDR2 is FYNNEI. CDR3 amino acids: CASSRIYEQYF. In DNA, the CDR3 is TGTGCCAGCAGTAGGATTTACGAGCAGTACTTC.

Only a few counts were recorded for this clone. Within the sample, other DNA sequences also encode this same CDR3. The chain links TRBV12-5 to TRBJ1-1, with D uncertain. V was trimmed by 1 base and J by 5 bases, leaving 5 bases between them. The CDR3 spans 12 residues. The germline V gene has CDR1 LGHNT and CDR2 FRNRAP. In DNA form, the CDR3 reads TGTGCTAGTGGTTTGGAGACGACTGAAGCTTTCTTT. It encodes CASGLETTEAFF.

CDR3 region: CASSLVANLDEKLFF. The CDR3 coding sequence is TGTGCCAGCAGCTTAGTGGCCAATCTGGATGAAAAACTGTTTTTT. The chain joins TRBV7-4 to TRBJ1-4; no clear D. The ends were cut back, 1 base at V and 6 bases at J, with 12 bases in the middle. The CDR3 runs to 15 residues. The germline CDR1 and CDR2 sequences are SGHVT and SQSDAQ.